This T cell receptor (beta chain) was obtained from a study of OX40 agonist ivuxolimab in advanced cancers. Background on the whole study: Ivuxolimab, which targeted the costimulatory receptor OX40 (CD134), was an agonistic, fully human IgG2 monoclonal antibody. A male proportion of 82.7% and a mean age of 60 years, ranging from about 23 to 79, were recorded for the dose-escalation cohort. Of the roughly 52 dose-escalation patients, hepatocellular carcinoma was present in roughly 19, melanoma in around 15, renal cell carcinoma in 9 and head and neck cancer in 9. Partial responses occurred in three dose-escalation patients: two with cutaneous melanoma and one with hepatocellular carcinoma. Prior anti-PD-1, anti-PD-L1 or anti-CTLA-4 therapy was permitted, and about 40% of dose-escalation patients had received checkpoint inhibitors. The paper covers the monotherapy dose-escalation part of the phase I ivuxolimab trial, which included N = 52 patients. Intravenous ivuxolimab was administered to patients every 2 weeks at six dose levels: 0.01, 0.1, 0.3, 1.5, 3 and 10 mg/kg. The purpose of peripheral TCRbeta sequencing was to test whether ivuxolimab changed TCR sequence diversity and led to clonal T-cell expansion.

Findings and caveats that apply to the study as a whole: The antigen specificity of the clonally expanded peripheral T cells was not determined. In partial responders in the 0.1-3.0 mg/kg groups, normalized peripheral clonal expansion was found to be among the lowest, especially among CD8+ T cells. Low levels of normalized T-cell clonal expansion were also seen in some patients who did not respond. After ivuxolimab, more expanded clones were found on average in CD8+ T cells than in CD4+ T cells. At doses from 0.1 to 3.0 mg/kg, clonal expansion was seen in both CD4+ and CD8+ blood T cells between baseline and week 6.

Genomic DNA was isolated from the sorted cells so that the TCRbeta CDR3 region could be sequenced. The immunoSEQ Assay was used for sequencing of TCRbeta CDR3 regions. TCRdb took this table from immuneACCESS and kept in-frame rearrangements with V and J called. Such tables lack part of the clones; where checked against another copy, unresolved V genes explain under half of the gap, and the rest is unexplained. The sample table shows more than 85,000 clones, and about nine tenths are seen once. The ten largest clones add up to 1.5% to 2% of the sample. V sheds 3 bases and J sheds 5 bases, leaving 13 bases between their ends. Spanning cysteine to phenylalanine, the CDR3 consists of 14 amino acids. Only the CDR3 region is kept as DNA, spanning 42 bases read in frame from base 1. The CDR1 and CDR2 encoded by the germline V gene are SGHTA and FQGNSA. The trial excluded patients who had a history of autoimmune disease or who were on systemic immunosuppression. Peripheral blood for TCR sequencing was collected from all dose cohorts at baseline, on cycle 4 day 1, and on cycle 7 day 1. The samples were taken from a phase I, first-in-human, multicenter, open-label dose-escalation trial of ivuxolimab. The trial enrolled adults with locally advanced or metastatic head and neck squamous cell, hepatocellular, melanoma or renal cell carcinoma. Before TCR sequencing, CD4+ T cells and CD8+ T cells were sorted from peripheral blood as separate populations.

In the case of this clone: The antigen it binds to is not known. No much larger clone exists at a distance of one base, and base qualities are not known. The sample contains more than one DNA sequence encoding this CDR3.

The chain is made from TRBV7-2 and TRBJ2-5; a tentative D match to TRBD2 spans 6 bases. This TCR derives from an adult with an advanced solid tumor such as melanoma, head and neck, liver or kidney cancer. Sequenced material: CD4+ or CD8+ T cells sorted from blood, taken in a trial of the OX40 agonist ivuxolimab. The CDR3 in this case is CASSFRRVGETQYF. The DNA reads as follows: TGTGCCAGCAGCTTTCGGAGGGTTGGGGAGACCCAGTACTTC.